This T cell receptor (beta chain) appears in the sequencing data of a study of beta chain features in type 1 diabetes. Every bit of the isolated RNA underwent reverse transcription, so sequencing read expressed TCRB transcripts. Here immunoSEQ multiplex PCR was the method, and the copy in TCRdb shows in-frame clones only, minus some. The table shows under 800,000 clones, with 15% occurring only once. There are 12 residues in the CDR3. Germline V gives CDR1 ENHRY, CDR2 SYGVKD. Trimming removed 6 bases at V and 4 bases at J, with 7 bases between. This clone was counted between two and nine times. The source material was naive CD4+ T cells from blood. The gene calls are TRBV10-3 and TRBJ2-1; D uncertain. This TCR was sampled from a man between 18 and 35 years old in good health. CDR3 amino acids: CAISQNYNEQFF. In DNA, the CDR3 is TGTGCCATCAGCCAAAATTACAATGAGCAGTTCTTC.